These T cell receptor beta chains were read from a single sample in a study of T cells after yellow fever vaccination. Via MiXCR, TCRdb re-called the 5' RACE reads, giving one row per CDR3 protein. The sample shows approximately 340,000 distinct CDR3 sequences, roughly 8.7% of them seen only once. The sequencing used PBMCs, collected on the day of the first yellow fever vaccination. The receptors shown here come from a man aged 18 to 30 who received the YFV17D yellow fever vaccine. The CDR3 runs from the conserved cysteine through the conserved F or W. The order of the fields is clone size, J gene, V gene, D gene, CDR3 protein, CDR3 DNA. The D gene is left open where the match is weak. Size is stated for part of the rows, as once, few or many counts, or as a class when the clone is expanded.

NA TRBJ1-5 TRBV4-3 NA CASSQIVADQPQHF TGCGCCAGCAGCCAAATCGTGGCGGATCAGCCCCAGCATTTT
NA TRBJ2-1 TRBV6-4 NA CASSDRTWGGEQFF TGTGCCAGCAGTGATAGGACGTGGGGTGGTGAGCAGTTCTTC
NA TRBJ2-1 TRBV28 NA CASRPSGRLNEQFF TGTGCCAGCAGGCCATCGGGACGGCTTAATGAGCAGTTCTTC
NA TRBJ1-2 TRBV5-1 TRBD1 CASSLRQGAPKRYTF TGCGCCAGCAGCCTTAGACAGGGAGCGCCGAAACGCTACACCTTC
NA TRBJ1-3 TRBV20-1 NA CSARVGSGNTIYF TGCAGTGCTAGGGTGGGGTCTGGAAACACCATATATTTT
few TRBJ2-5 TRBV5-1 TRBD2 CASSGEGAPEETQYF TGCGCCAGCAGCGGGGAGGGAGCCCCGGAGGAGACCCAGTACTTC
NA TRBJ2-3 TRBV6-5 TRBD1 CASSSSGGRGDTQYF TGTGCCAGCAGTTCCTCAGGGGGCCGGGGAGATACGCAGTATTTT
few TRBJ1-1 TRBV20-1 TRBD1 CSADRGITGTEAFF TGCAGTGCTGACAGGGGGATAACGGGCACTGAAGCTTTCTTT
few TRBJ2-1 TRBV5-4 TRBD2 CASSLALSGGIF TGTGCCAGCAGCTTGGCCCTGAGCGGGGGTATCTTC
few TRBJ2-3 TRBV7-2 NA CASRSGINTDTQYF TGTGCCAGCAGATCCGGGATTAACACAGATACGCAGTATTTT
NA TRBJ1-6 TRBV15 TRBD1 CATSSRTGTNSPLHF TGTGCCACCAGCAGTCGGACAGGGACGAATTCACCCCTCCACTTT
few TRBJ2-1 TRBV11-2 TRBD2 CASSLQGGLAGFDEQFF TGTGCCAGCAGCTTACAGGGGGGACTAGCGGGGTTCGATGAGCAGTTCTTC
NA TRBJ1-1 TRBV6-2/TRBV6-3 NA CASSSRDSLMNTEAFF TGTGCCAGCAGTTCTCGCGACAGCCTAATGAACACTGAAGCTTTCTTT
many TRBJ2-1 TRBV4-1 TRBD2 CASSQGARGQRGTYNEQFF TGCGCCAGCAGCCAAGGAGCCAGAGGTCAGCGGGGGACCTACAATGAGCAGTTCTTC
few TRBJ2-1 TRBV19 TRBD2 CASSRIAGGFNEQFF TGTGCCAGTAGTAGGATAGCGGGGGGTTTTAATGAGCAGTTCTTC
few TRBJ2-7 TRBV6-5 NA CASSYQGDDPGYEQYF TGTGCCAGCAGTTACCAAGGGGATGATCCCGGCTACGAGCAGTACTTC
NA TRBJ2-1 TRBV6-1 TRBD2 CASKPGLANWGSYNEQFF TGTGCCAGCAAACCGGGACTAGCCAATTGGGGCTCCTACAATGAGCAGTTCTTC
few TRBJ2-1 TRBV20-1 NA CSARRDRSQQFF TGCAGTGCTAGACGCGACAGGTCCCAGCAGTTCTTC
NA TRBJ1-1 TRBV6-2/TRBV6-3 NA CASSYSVLNTEAFF TGTGCCAGCAGTTACTCGGTGTTGAACACTGAAGCTTTCTTT
NA TRBJ2-6 TRBV5-1 NA CASSAEGPSGANVLTF TGCGCCAGCAGCGCGGAGGGACCGTCTGGGGCCAACGTCCTGACTTTC
many TRBJ2-5 TRBV6-2/TRBV6-3 NA CASRPPGVRGLETQYF TGTGCCAGCAGACCACCCGGTGTTCGGGGTCTGGAGACCCAGTACTTC
few TRBJ2-3 TRBV5-6 TRBD2 CASNPLLAGSTDTQYF TGTGCCAGCAACCCATTACTAGCGGGGAGCACAGATACGCAGTATTTT
few TRBJ2-5 TRBV7-9 NA CASSLQTGISETQYF TGTGCCAGCAGCTTACAAACAGGGATATCCGAGACCCAGTACTTC
NA TRBJ2-1 TRBV5-4 NA CAAAARTTYNEQFF TGTGCCGCCGCCGCGCGTACCACCTACAATGAGCAGTTCTTC
NA TRBJ2-7 TRBV9 NA CASSVTDMAYEQYF TGTGCCAGCAGCGTTACAGACATGGCCTACGAGCAGTACTTC
many TRBJ2-5 TRBV7-7 TRBD1 CASSSGTGWYETQYF TGTGCTAGCAGCTCCGGGACAGGGTGGTACGAGACCCAGTACTTC
NA TRBJ2-6 TRBV7-2 NA CASSSRPRISGANVLTF TGTGCCAGCAGCTCCCGCCCACGGATCTCTGGGGCCAACGTCCTGACTTTC
NA TRBJ2-7 TRBV11-2 NA CASSFNSDEQYF TGTGCCAGCAGCTTCAACAGCGACGAGCAGTACTTC
NA TRBJ2-1 TRBV27 NA CASSPMGVSSYNEQFF TGTGCCAGCTCTCCTATGGGGGTTAGCTCCTACAATGAGCAGTTCTTC